This TCR beta chain was observed in a study of T cell responses to AZD1222 COVID-19 vaccine. Using immunoSEQ multiplex PCR, the repertoire was profiled, and TCRdb retains in-frame clones only, with some absent. The data contain about 99,000 clones, around nine tenths of them singletons. The CDR3 loop spans 14 amino acids. Unmatched junction bases numbered 12, after V lost 8 bases and J lost 8 bases. Germline V lookup: CDR1 GTSNPN, CDR2 SVGIG (reference sequence). The sample was peripheral blood, taken on day 0 of AZD1222 vaccination. The sequence was obtained from an adult in good health. The J gene is TRBJ1-6, the V gene TRBV30; 7 bases are a match to TRBD1. The CDR3 bases are TGTGCCGGGGGAAGTCAGGGGGGTCATTCACCCCTCCACTTT. Its translation is CAGGSQGGHSPLHF. The variable domain in full, completed from reference TRBV30 and TRBJ1-6, reads SQTIHQWPATLVQPVGSPLSLECTVEGTSNPNLYWYRQAAGRGLQLLFYSVGIGQISSEVPQNLSASRPQDRQFILSSKKLLLSDSGFYLCAGGSQGGHSPLHFGNGTRLTVT.